Each of the 10 T cell receptor beta chains below was sequenced from the same sample in a study of shared clonotypes between healthy human individuals. TCRdb's table, derived via immunoSEQ multiplex PCR, lists solely in-frame clones and lacks some. Among over 2 million clones, 85% to 95% were seen once, and the ten largest hold more than 0.35%. Input material: naive CD4+ T cells from PBMCs. Subset specified: CD45RA+ positively selected. These receptors were taken from a man aged 18 to 29 in good health. Some clones in this sample may be carry-over from other donors' samples.

The chain carries TRBV5-4 and TRBJ2-3; unclear D gene. Between the trimmed V and J ends, which lost 0 bases and 0 bases, there was a span of 8 bases. CDR1 is SGHNT, CDR2 YYREEE, per germline (reference sequence). CDR3 length: 15 residues. CDR3: CASSLGAVSTDTQYF. The CDR3 coding sequence is TGTGCCAGCAGCTTGGGGGCGGTTAGCACAGATACGCAGTATTTT.

V usage is TRBV6-1 and J usage is TRBJ1-5; D call uncertain. Per germline, CDR1 MNHNS and CDR2 SASEGT. V was trimmed by 4 bases and J by 7 bases, leaving 17 bases between them. This CDR3 is 15 amino acids long. Here the CDR3 reads CASSASGQVEQPQHF. The CDR3 nucleotides are TGTGCCAGCAGTGCATCTGGGCAGGTTGAACAGCCCCAGCATTTT.

The J gene is TRBJ2-1, the V gene TRBV7-2; TRBD2 agrees at 8 bases. The CDR3 spans 16 residues. Germline-derived CDR1 and CDR2 are SGHTA and FQGNSA. V shed 1 base and J 4 bases; nucleotides not matched to a gene: 6. CDR3 amino acids: CASSLGVSGTYNEQFF. The CDR3 DNA follows: TGTGCCAGCAGCTTAGGGGTTAGCGGGACGTACAATGAGCAGTTCTTC.

The rearrangement joins TRBV27 to TRBJ2-2; 7 nucleotides align to TRBD1. Per germline, CDR1 MNHEY and CDR2 SMNVEV (reference sequence). V was clipped by 8 bases and J by 6 bases; unmatched bases: 6. The CDR3 has 13 residues. CDR3 region: CASRQGRPGELFF. The CDR3 region has the DNA TGTGCCAGCCGACAGGGAAGGCCCGGGGAGCTGTTTTTT.

This clone was picked up one time. The chain is built from TRBV10-2 and TRBJ2-3; 8 nucleotides align to TRBD2. Germline CDR1 is WSHSY and CDR2 is SAAADI. Unmatched junction bases numbered 9, after V lost 6 bases and J lost 4 bases. The CDR3 is 15 residues long. The CDR3 nucleotides are TGCGCCAGCAGGGGGACTAGAACGACGGCAGATACGCAGTATTTT. This sequence encodes CASRGTRTTADTQYF.

The V call is TRBV5-1, the J call TRBJ2-3, with D perhaps being TRBD1 or TRBD2 (5 bases each). There are 14 residues in the CDR3. Germline V gene lookup returns CDR1 SGHRS and CDR2 YFSETQ. V lost 4 bases, J lost 2 bases, and 11 bases lay in between. CDR3 sequence (DNA): TGCGCCAGCAGCAACGGGGCACCCACAGATACGCAGTATTTT. It specifies CASSNGAPTDTQYF.

The genes are TRBV2 and TRBJ2-7, with a weak D call TRBD1 (6 bases). CDR3 length equals 12 residues. Trimming pared 7 bases from V and 2 bases from J, leaving 9 bases between. The germline V gene has CDR1 SNHLY and CDR2 FYNNEI. CDR3: CASMGQPYEQYF. The CDR3 nucleotides read TGTGCCAGCATGGGACAACCCTACGAGCAGTACTTC.

The chain couples TRBV11-2 to TRBJ1-4, with D unclear. The V end was cut by 1 base, the J end by 8 bases, with 23 bases between. The CDR3 has 18 amino acids. In germline, CDR1 is SGHAT, CDR2 FQNNGV. CDR3 bases: TGTGCCAGCAGCTTAGCTTGGGCGGCAGGAAACTTGGGAGAAAAACTGTTTTTT. As protein: CASSLAWAAGNLGEKLFF. Using reference TRBV11-2 and TRBJ1-4 for the parts outside the CDR3, the full variable domain is EAGVAQSPRYKIIEKRQSVAFWCNPISGHATLYWYQQILGQGPKLLIQFQNNGVVDDSQLPKDRFSAERLKGVDSTLKIQPAKLEDSAVYLCASSLAWAAGNLGEKLFFGSGTQLSVL.

The J gene is TRBJ2-3, the V gene TRBV5-1, with TRBD1 matching 11 bases. Germline assignment: CDR1 SGHRS and CDR2 YFSETQ. The length of the CDR3 is 15 residues. Trimming took 2 bases from V and 6 from J; bases not matched to a gene: 5. CDR3 sequence: CASSFGQGAGDTQYF. CDR3 nucleotide sequence: TGCGCCAGCAGCTTTGGACAGGGGGCTGGGGATACGCAGTATTTT. Full variable domain (rest looked up from reference TRBV5-1 and TRBJ2-3): KAGVTQTPRYLIKTRGQQVTLSCSPISGHRSVSWYQQTPGQGLQFLFEYFSETQRNKGNFPGRFSGRQFSNSRSEMNVSTLELGDSALYLCASSFGQGAGDTQYFGPGTRLTVL.

J is TRBJ2-3 and V is TRBV6-5; maybe TRBD1 (5 bases). The CDR3 loop spans 15 amino acids. Germline V gives CDR1 MNHEY, CDR2 SVGAGI. Deletions cut 4 bases from V and 2 bases from J, with 13 bases between. The CDR3: CASSSLGANTDTQYF. DNA of the CDR3: TGTGCCAGCAGTTCCCTAGGGGCCAACACAGATACGCAGTATTTT.